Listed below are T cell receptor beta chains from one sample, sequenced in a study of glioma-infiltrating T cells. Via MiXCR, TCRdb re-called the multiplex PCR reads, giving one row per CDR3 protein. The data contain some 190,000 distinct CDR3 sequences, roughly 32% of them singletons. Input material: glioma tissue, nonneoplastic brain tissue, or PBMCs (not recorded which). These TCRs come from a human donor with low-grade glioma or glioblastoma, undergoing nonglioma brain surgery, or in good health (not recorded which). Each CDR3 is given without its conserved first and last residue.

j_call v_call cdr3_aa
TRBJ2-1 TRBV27 ASSFVGPNEQF
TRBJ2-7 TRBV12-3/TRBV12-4 ASSPRTGLTYEQY
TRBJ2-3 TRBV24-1 ATSDPDTQY
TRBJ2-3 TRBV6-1 ASMKGRTDTQY
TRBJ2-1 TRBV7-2 ASSRSRTSGSSL
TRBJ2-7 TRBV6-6 ASSYHQEQY
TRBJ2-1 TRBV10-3 AISDPDASSYNEQF
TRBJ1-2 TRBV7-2 ASSLANPYGDT
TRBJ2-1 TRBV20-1 SASTRAGEGNEQF
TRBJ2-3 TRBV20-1 SARDRLAGGDTQY
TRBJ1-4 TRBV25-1 ASSELTGVATNEKLF
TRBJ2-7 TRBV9 ASSPSLTYEQY
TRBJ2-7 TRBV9 ASSVLPSSYNEQY
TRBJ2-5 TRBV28 ASWQGETQY
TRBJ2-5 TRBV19 ASSSGLAGGETQY
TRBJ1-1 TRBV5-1 ASSFGTGQVTEAF
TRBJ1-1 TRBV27 ASSFGGGFTEAF
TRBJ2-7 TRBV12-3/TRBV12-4 ASSQRLAGVYEQY
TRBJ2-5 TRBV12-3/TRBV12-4 ASSLVAGGPQTQY
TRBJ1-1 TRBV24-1 ATSDGVAEAF
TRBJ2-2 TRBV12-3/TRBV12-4 ASSLWDRENNGELF
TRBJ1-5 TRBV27 ASSLRGGEPQH
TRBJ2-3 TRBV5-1 ASSFGTSGSSDTQY
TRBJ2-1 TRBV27 ASSISVSSYNEQF
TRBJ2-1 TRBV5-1 ASTLRKPNEQF
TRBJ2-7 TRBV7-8 ASTTGTSASYEQY
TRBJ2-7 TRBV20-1 SASPKMDEQY
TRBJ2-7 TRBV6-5 ASSYRRPPSAGFSYEQY
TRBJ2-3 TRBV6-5 ASSYGTAVTDTQY
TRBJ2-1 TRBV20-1 SARDPNRYNEQF
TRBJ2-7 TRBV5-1 ASSLAGLEEQY
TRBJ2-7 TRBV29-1 SVRQGLDYKQY
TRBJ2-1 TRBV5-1 ASSWTSDSYNEQF
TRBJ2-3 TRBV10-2 APARGTQY
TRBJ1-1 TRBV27 ARRGDTQAF
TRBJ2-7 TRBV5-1 ASSPGTGQGFEQY
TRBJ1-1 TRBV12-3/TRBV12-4 ASSFTRDRGGTEAF
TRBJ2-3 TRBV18 ASSLDGAAADTQY
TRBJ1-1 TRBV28 ASSIRDDRGAF
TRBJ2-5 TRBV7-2 ASSPFQETQY
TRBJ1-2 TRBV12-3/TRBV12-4 ASSPGEHGYT
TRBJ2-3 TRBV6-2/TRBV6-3 ASRPQGPGTQY
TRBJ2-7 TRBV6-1 ASSEGSARGYEQY
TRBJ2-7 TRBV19 ASSIAGLAGHEQY
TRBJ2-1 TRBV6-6 ASSYSASGIIDEQF
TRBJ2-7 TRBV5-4 ASSLAAGGPREQY
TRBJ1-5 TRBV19 ASRTGQGSQPQH
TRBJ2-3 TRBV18 ASTLTGGTDTQY
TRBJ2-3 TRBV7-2 ASSPVADHTDTQY
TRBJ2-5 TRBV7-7 ASSLSTGRETQY
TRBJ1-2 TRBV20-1 SARDRAGSGYT
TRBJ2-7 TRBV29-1 SVVEGAAGEQY
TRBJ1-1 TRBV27 ASRVAGGAGIVAEAF
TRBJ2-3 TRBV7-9 ASSLSGSGADTQY
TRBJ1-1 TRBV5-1 ASSFRGGWSTEAF
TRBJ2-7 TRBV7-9 ASSLSLRYEQY
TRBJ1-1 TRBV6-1 ASSPGLMNTEAF
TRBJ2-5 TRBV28 SRSLSPGHETQS
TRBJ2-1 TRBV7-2 ASSLGRGYNEQF
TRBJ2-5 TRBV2 ASRNGRVGEETQY